This T cell receptor (beta chain) was sequenced in a study of blood T cell repertoires in COVID-19. Study summary: Spain, Italy and the United States supplied samples that represented acute and convalescent COVID-19. In each case, the material was cDNA or gDNA derived from T cells, B-cell-depleted T cells, or PBMCs.

Libraries were prepared by immunoSEQ multiplex PCR; TCRdb keeps only in-frame clonotypes and omits some of them. The data show 150,000 to 200,000 clones, roughly 89% seen once. The specimen sequenced was peripheral blood. The sequence came from a woman aged 65 to 85 with COVID-19, enrolled during active disease.

This CDR3 reads CASSLDAGGGYEQYF. CDR3 in DNA: TGTGCCAGCAGCTTAGATGCGGGAGGGGGCTACGAGCAGTACTTC. The chain couples TRBV11-2 to TRBJ2-7, with 9 bases that match TRBD2. The V gene end was trimmed by 0 bases and the J gene end by 3 bases; junction bases not matched to a gene: 3. In germline, CDR1 is SGHAT, CDR2 FQNNGV. This CDR3 is built from 15 residues.